A selection of T cell receptor beta chains follows, all from one sample in a study of CD8+ T cells in alopecia areata. Repertoires were generated with immunoSEQ multiplex PCR, while TCRdb's copy carries only in-frame clones and drops some. The sample yields about 42,000 clones, roughly 65% seen once. Material: CD8+ T cells sorted from blood, obtained at week 4, from a patient treated with tofacitinib. The receptors were sampled from a human donor with alopecia areata. Each CDR3 is given with its conserved first and last residue. A D gene is named only where the DNA matches it firmly. The size of a clone is reported for some rows only, either as once, few or many, or as a class for expanded clones.

TRBV6-1	.	many	TRBJ2-3	CASSEEGGPTDTQYF	TGTGCCAGCAGTGAAGAGGGGGGCCCCACAGATACGCAGTATTTT
TRBV30	.	once	TRBJ1-5	CAWSVQQVNQPQHF	TGTGCCTGGAGTGTACAACAGGTGAATCAGCCCCAGCATTTT
TRBV30	.	.	TRBJ2-1	CAWSVVSSYNEQFF	TGTGCCTGGAGTGTTGTCAGCTCCTACAATGAGCAGTTCTTC
TRBV25-1	TRBD1	.	TRBJ2-1	CASSGRTGRISYNEQFF	TGTGCCAGCAGTGGAAGGACAGGCCGAATATCCTACAATGAGCAGTTCTTC
TRBV29-1	TRBD1	.	TRBJ2-7	CSVVWDSIEQYF	TGCAGCGTTGTTTGGGACAGTATTGAGCAGTACTTC
TRBV9	.	.	TRBJ1-3	CASSDSDSHSGNTIYF	TGTGCCAGCAGCGACTCCGACAGTCACTCTGGAAACACCATATATTTT
TRBV27	TRBD1	.	TRBJ2-6	CASSGRDRGPGANVLTF	TGTGCCAGCAGTGGAAGGGACAGGGGGCCGGGGGCCAACGTCCTGACTTTC
TRBV27	TRBD2	.	TRBJ2-3	CASSPELAGASTDTQYF	TGTGCCAGCAGTCCCGAACTAGCGGGGGCCTCCACAGATACGCAGTATTTT
TRBV30	TRBD2	.	TRBJ2-2	CAWDTSGGAREELFF	TGTGCCTGGGATACTAGCGGGGGGGCGAGGGAGGAGCTGTTTTTT
TRBV9	.	.	TRBJ1-1	CASSATTGRMNTEAFF	TGTGCCAGCAGCGCGACTACGGGACGCATGAACACTGAAGCTTTCTTT
TRBV29-1	.	.	TRBJ1-1	CSGQGTVTNTEAFF	TGCAGCGGGCAGGGCACGGTGACGAACACTGAAGCTTTCTTT
TRBV30	.	.	TRBJ1-2	CAWSGGSRSGYTF	TGTGCCTGGAGTGGAGGAAGTCGAAGCGGCTACACCTTC
TRBV29-1	.	once	TRBJ2-7	CSVEGREDEQYF	TGCAGCGTTGAAGGCCGGGAAGACGAGCAGTACTTC
TRBV5-6	.	few	TRBJ2-1	CASSLGLNNEQFF	TGTGCCAGCAGCTTGGGCCTCAACAATGAGCAGTTCTTC
TRBV5-4	.	.	TRBJ1-1	CASSPGPGWNTEAFF	TGTGCCAGCAGCCCTGGACCGGGGTGGAACACTGAAGCTTTCTTT
TRBV6-5	TRBD2	.	TRBJ2-2	CASTHSGENTGELFF	TGTGCCAGCACCCATAGCGGGGAGAACACCGGGGAGCTGTTTTTT
TRBV30	.	few	TRBJ2-7	CAWSGGYEQYF	TGTGCCTGGAGTGGGGGATACGAGCAGTACTTC
TRBV23-1	TRBD1	.	TRBJ2-5	CASSYPGQAIRQYQETQYF	TGCGCCAGCAGTTACCCGGGACAGGCGATCAGACAGTACCAAGAGACCCAGTACTTC
TRBV4-3	TRBD1	.	TRBJ1-6	CASSQGGTAYNSPLHF	TGCGCCAGCAGCCAAGGAGGGACAGCTTATAATTCACCCCTCCACTTT
TRBV6-6	.	.	TRBJ2-7	CASRLRPFYEQYF	TGTGCCAGCAGGCTCCGACCCTTCTACGAGCAGTACTTC
TRBV4-1	TRBD1	once	TRBJ1-2	CASSQPDRAMAGYTF	TGCGCCAGCAGCCAACCGGACAGGGCGATGGCTGGCTACACCTTC
TRBV19	TRBD1	once	TRBJ2-7	CASSRDRGQGTYEQYF	TGTGCCAGTAGCCGAGACAGGGGACAAGGAACCTACGAGCAGTACTTC
TRBV4-1	TRBD1	few	TRBJ2-7	CASSQDMGQGYEQYF	TGCGCCAGCAGCCAAGATATGGGACAGGGCTACGAGCAGTACTTC
TRBV14	.	.	TRBJ2-6	CASSQEQNSGANVLTF	TGTGCCAGCAGCCAAGAACAGAACTCTGGGGCCAACGTCCTGACTTTC
TRBV29-1	TRBD2	few	TRBJ2-3	CSVELAGGDTQYF	TGCAGCGTTGAACTAGCGGGGGGAGATACGCAGTATTTT
TRBV6-5	.	.	TRBJ1-1	CASSYQGQPNTEAFF	TGTGCCAGCAGTTATCAGGGTCAGCCTAACACTGAAGCTTTCTTT
TRBV13	.	.	TRBJ2-7	CASSLGSAYEQYF	TGTGCCAGCAGCTTAGGCAGCGCCTACGAGCAGTACTTC
TRBV7-9	TRBD1	.	TRBJ1-2	CASTQGQSYYTF	TGTGCCAGCACCCAGGGACAGTCGTACTACACCTTC
TRBV29-1	.	.	TRBJ2-7	CSVESGWGEQYF	TGCAGCGTTGAATCTGGCTGGGGCGAGCAGTACTTC